This entry concerns a single T cell receptor beta chain. This clonotype was picked up a small number of times. Its recognized antigen is unknown. No base qualities exist here, and no much larger clone lies one base off it. From the cysteine up to the phenylalanine, the CDR3 has a length of 14 residues. Only CDR3 DNA remains: 42 bases, in frame from the first base. From V the trimming removes 0 bases and from J it removes 4 bases, while the gene matches leave 2 bases of the junction unaccounted for. The data are from a study of T-cell reconstitution after alpha-beta-depleted transplantation in children (dated by TCRdb to 2016 to 2018). The study in broad terms: T-cell immune reconstitution after TCRalphabeta/CD19-depleted allogeneic hematopoietic cell transplantation in children was quantitatively tracked in the study by means of TCR repertoire profiling. General findings and caveats noted by the study authors: Hyperexpanded clone frequencies declined over subsequent months; after one year, T-cell counts and TCRbeta diversity were mostly attributed to newly produced T cells. The apparently early alphabetaT-cell count recovery about two months after transplant was reportedly dependent on only several hundred rapidly expanded clones derived from non-depleted graft cells. In some patients, high TCRbeta diversity at day 60 was attributed to recipient T cells and intrathymic progenitors that had survived conditioning.

In light of the paper, this sample's treatment or condition label describes: allogeneic hematopoietic cell transplantation with graft depleted of TCRalphabeta T cells and CD19 B cells. The children who served as transplant recipients had been given grafts of TCRalphabeta/CD19-depleted allogeneic hematopoietic cells. Library construction relied on PCR. TCRdb shows the sequencer as Illumina HiSeq 2500. To normalize quantification of the TCRbeta repertoire, the TCR libraries were built with molecular barcoding that relied on unique molecular identifiers. The public reads were reprocessed in TCRdb via fastp at Q25 and MiXCR, keeping in-frame beta chains. Here each entry gathers all rows of one CDR3 protein and keeps the most common genes and DNA. The sample table records 250,000 to 300,000 distinct CDR3 sequences; just over 7.5% of these occur just once. The ten largest clones take up 9.1% of the sample.

This sequence originates from a female patient aged 2 to 10 who had a stem cell transplant for Fanconi anemia, so the T cells may come from the graft donor. The rearrangement joined TRBV12-3 or TRBV12-4 to TRBJ1-2; the central 7 bases match TRBD1. The material sequenced was peripheral blood, taken 360 days after TCRalphabeta/CD19-depleted stem cell transplant. CDR3 sequence: CASSLAPGGYGYTF. The DNA sequence is TGTGCCAGCAGTTTAGCGCCAGGGGGCTATGGCTACACCTTC.